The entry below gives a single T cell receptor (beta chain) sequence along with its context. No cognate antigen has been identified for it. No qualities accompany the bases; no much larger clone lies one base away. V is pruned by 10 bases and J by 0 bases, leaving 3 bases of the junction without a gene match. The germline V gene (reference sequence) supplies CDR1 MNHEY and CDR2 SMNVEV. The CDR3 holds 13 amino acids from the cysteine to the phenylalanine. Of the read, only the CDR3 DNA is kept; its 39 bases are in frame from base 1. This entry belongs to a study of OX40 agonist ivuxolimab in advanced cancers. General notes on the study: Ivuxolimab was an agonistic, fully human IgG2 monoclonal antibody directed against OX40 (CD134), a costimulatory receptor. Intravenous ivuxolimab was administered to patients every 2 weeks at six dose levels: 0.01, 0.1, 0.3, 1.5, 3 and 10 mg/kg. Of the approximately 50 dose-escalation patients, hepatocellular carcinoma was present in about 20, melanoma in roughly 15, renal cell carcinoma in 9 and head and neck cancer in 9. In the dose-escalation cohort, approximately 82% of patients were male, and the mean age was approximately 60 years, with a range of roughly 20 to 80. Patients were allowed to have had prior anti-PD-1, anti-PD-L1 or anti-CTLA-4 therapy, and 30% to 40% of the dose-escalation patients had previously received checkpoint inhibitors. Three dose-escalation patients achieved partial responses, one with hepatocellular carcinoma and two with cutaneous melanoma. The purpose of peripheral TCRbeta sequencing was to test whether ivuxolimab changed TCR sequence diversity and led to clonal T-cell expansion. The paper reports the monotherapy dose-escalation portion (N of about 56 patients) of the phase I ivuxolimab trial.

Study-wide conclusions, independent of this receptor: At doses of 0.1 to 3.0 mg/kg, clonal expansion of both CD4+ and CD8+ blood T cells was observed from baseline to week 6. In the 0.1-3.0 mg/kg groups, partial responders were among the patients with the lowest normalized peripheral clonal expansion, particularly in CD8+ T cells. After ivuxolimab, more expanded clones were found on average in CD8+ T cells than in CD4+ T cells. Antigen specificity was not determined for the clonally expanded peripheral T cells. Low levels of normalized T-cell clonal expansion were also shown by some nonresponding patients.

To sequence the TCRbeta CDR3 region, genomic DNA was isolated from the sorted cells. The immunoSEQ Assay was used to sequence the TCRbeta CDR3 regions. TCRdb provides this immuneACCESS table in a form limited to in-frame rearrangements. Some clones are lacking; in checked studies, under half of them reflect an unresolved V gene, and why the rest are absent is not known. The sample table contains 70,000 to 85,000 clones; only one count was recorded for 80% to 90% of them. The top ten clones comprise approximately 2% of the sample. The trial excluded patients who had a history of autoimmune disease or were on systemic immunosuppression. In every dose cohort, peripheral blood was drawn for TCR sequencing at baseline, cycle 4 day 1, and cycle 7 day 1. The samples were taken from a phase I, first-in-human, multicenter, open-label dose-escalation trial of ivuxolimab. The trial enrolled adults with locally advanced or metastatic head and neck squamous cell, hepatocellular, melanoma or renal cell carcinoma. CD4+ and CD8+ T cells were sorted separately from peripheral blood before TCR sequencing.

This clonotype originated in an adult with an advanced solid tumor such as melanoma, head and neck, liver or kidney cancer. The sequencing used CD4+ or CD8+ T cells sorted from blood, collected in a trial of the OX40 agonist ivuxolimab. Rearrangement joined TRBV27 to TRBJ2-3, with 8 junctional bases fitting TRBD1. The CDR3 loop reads CATQGASTDTQYF. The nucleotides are TGTGCCACCCAGGGGGCTAGCACAGATACGCAGTATTTT.